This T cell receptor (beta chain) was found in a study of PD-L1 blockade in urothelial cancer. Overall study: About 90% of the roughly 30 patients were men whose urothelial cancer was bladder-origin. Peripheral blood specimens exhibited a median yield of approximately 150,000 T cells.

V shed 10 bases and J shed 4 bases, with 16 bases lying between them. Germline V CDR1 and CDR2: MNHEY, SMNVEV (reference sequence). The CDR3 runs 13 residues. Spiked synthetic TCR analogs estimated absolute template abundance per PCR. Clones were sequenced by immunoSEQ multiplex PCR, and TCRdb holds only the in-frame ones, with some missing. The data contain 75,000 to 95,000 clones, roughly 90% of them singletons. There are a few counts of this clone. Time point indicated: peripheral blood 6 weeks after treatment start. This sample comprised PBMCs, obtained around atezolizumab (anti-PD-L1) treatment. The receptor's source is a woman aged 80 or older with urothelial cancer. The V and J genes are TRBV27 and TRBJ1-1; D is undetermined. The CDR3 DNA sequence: TGTGCCATCCGGAGTGGTTTCGGCACTGAAGCTTTCTTT. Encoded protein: CAIRSGFGTEAFF.